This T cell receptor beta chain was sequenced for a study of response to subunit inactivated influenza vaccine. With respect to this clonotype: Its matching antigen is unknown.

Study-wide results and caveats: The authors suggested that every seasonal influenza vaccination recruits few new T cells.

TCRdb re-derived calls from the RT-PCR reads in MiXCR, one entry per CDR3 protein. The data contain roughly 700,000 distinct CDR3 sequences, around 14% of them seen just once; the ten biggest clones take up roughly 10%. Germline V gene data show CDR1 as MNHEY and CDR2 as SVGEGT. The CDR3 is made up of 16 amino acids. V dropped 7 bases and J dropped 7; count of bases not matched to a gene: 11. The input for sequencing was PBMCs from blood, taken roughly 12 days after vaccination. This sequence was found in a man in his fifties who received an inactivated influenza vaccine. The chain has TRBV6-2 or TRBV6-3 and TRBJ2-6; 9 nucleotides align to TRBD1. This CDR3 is CASNHPGTGIANVLTF. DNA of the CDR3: TGTGCCAGCAACCACCCCGGGACAGGGATCGCCAACGTCCTGACTTTC.